This T cell receptor beta chain originates from a study of cytomegalovirus exposure and HLA in healthy donors. Researchers ran the PCR with 60 Vbeta and 13 Jbeta primers. Sequenced by immunoSEQ multiplex PCR; TCRdb stores in-frame clones only, minus some. Among about 160,000 clones listed, roughly 82% were seen once. Material: PBMCs. The source is a woman in her forties or fifties in good health and CMV-seropositive.

The CDR3: CASSLTLTGNTIYF. CDR3 in DNA: TGTGCCAGCAGCCTCACACTAACTGGAAACACCATATATTTT. J is TRBJ1-3 and V is TRBV2, with D uncertain. Trimming cost V 6 bases and J 2 bases, with 11 bases left between them. This CDR3 contains 14 residues. Germline CDR1 SNHLY, CDR2 FYNNEI.